This T cell receptor (beta chain) originates from a study of blood T cell repertoires in COVID-19. CDR3 length: 12 amino acids. Germline V gene data show CDR1 as SNHLY and CDR2 as FYNNEI. V was cut by 4 bases and J by 5 bases, with 5 bases left in between. The table came from immunoSEQ multiplex PCR; TCRdb's copy has only in-frame clones and leaves some out. The top ten hold 15% of the sample, which has approximately 230,000 clones, about 80% seen once. The receptor comes from a man aged 35 to 55 who had recovered from COVID-19. Sequencing input: PBMCs or T cells enriched from blood (not recorded which). V gene TRBV2 combines with J gene TRBJ2-2; a possible D gene is TRBD2 (5 bases). Here the CDR3 reads CASSGGTGELFF. CDR3 nucleotides: TGTGCCAGCAGTGGAGGGACCGGGGAGCTGTTTTTT. Full variable domain (missing parts from reference TRBV2 and TRBJ2-2): EPEVTQTPSHQVTQMGQEVILRCVPISNHLYFYWYRQILGQKVEFLVSFYNNEISEKSEIFDDQFSVERPDGSNFTLKIRSTKLEDSAMYFCASSGGTGELFFGEGSRLTVL.